Listed here are 4 T cell receptor beta chains from one sample, sequenced in a study of T cell responses to AZD1222 COVID-19 vaccine. Repertoires were generated with immunoSEQ multiplex PCR, while TCRdb's copy carries only in-frame clones and drops some. The repertoire holds some 61,000 clones, roughly 87% seen once, with roughly 17% in the top ten. Specimen: peripheral blood, collected on day 0 of AZD1222 vaccination. These receptors all come from an adult in good health.

The genes are TRBV30 and TRBJ1-6; the D is unclear. The V and J ends lost 0 bases and 7 bases respectively, with 10 bases between them. The CDR3 consists of 14 residues. Germline V gene sequence: CDR1 GTSNPN, CDR2 SVGIG (reference sequence). The CDR3 DNA follows: TGTGCCTGGAGTGTACAAGGGCCCAATTCACCCCTCCACTTT. Amino acid sequence: CAWSVQGPNSPLHF.

The J gene is TRBJ2-3, the V gene TRBV6-7; D uncertain. TRBV6-7 is reported as an ORF; its role is uncertain. The CDR3 is 13 amino acids. Trimming shortened V by 9 bases and J by 6 bases, and 16 bases separated the two germline ends. CDR3: CARDNKVVDTQYF. CDR3 coding DNA: TGTGCCAGAGATAATAAGGTGGTGGATACGCAGTATTTT.

The rearrangement joins TRBV29-1 to TRBJ1-5; D may be TRBD1 (6 bases). CDR3 length: 13 residues. V was trimmed by 4 bases and J by 2 bases, leaving 9 bases between them. Germline values: CDR1 SQVTM, CDR2 ANQGSEA. CDR3 in amino acids: CSVAPGGNQPQHF. The CDR3 DNA is TGCAGCGTTGCTCCAGGGGGCAATCAGCCCCAGCATTTT.

The chain carries TRBV14 and TRBJ2-1, with TRBD2 as a possible D gene (6 bases). The CDR3 length is 16 residues. Per germline, CDR1 SGHDN and CDR2 FVKESK. Trimming shortened V by 1 base and J by 6 bases, and 16 bases separated the two germline ends. The CDR3 nucleotides read TGTGCCAGCAGCCAAGGTCCAGCGGGTAATTCCAATGAGCAGTTCTTC. This codes for CASSQGPAGNSNEQFF.